This is a list of T cell receptor beta chains from one sample in a study of identical twins. TCRdb re-derived calls from the 5' RACE reads in MiXCR, one entry per CDR3 protein. The table shows under 450,000 distinct CDR3 sequences, with around a sixth occurring only once. The material sequenced was naive T cells sorted from blood. The source is a man between 45 and 60 years old in good health. CDR3s leave out the opening cysteine and the closing phenylalanine or tryptophan. The order of the fields is clone size, V gene, CDR3 protein. Size values are once, few and many counts, or a class for expanded clones, and some rows have none.

abundance: few
v_gene: TRBV20-1
CDR3aa: SARRGFPSYEQY

abundance: -
v_gene: TRBV5-5
CDR3aa: ASSIRGRGGYT

abundance: few
v_gene: TRBV4-2
CDR3aa: ASSQDWVRTGFYEQY

abundance: -
v_gene: TRBV28
CDR3aa: ATKASGANVLT

abundance: -
v_gene: TRBV25-1
CDR3aa: ASSDTTGITGEQY

abundance: few
v_gene: TRBV6-5
CDR3aa: ASSYSETGNSEQY

abundance: few
v_gene: TRBV6-5
CDR3aa: ASSYGRPAGGLYEQY

abundance: many
v_gene: TRBV4-2
CDR3aa: ASSQDSDSSYEQY

abundance: many
v_gene: TRBV5-6
CDR3aa: ASSLGGANRNEQF

abundance: -
v_gene: TRBV6-1
CDR3aa: ATGLAEDNEQF

abundance: -
v_gene: TRBV28
CDR3aa: ASSFWDRGKSEQY

abundance: -
v_gene: TRBV20-1
CDR3aa: SASGQVNTEAF

abundance: many
v_gene: TRBV12-3/TRBV12-4
CDR3aa: ASSLSGHTYEQY

abundance: few
v_gene: TRBV10-3
CDR3aa: ATGGLAGGSTGELF

abundance: many
v_gene: TRBV10-1
CDR3aa: ASSPMGQDRGEQY

abundance: many
v_gene: TRBV19
CDR3aa: ATPTRDGYT

abundance: once
v_gene: TRBV7-2
CDR3aa: ASSLAPTSGGLDGY

abundance: many
v_gene: TRBV11-2
CDR3aa: ASSAAQSLSEQY

abundance: -
v_gene: TRBV3-1
CDR3aa: ASSPPGQGDYEQY

abundance: few
v_gene: TRBV20-1
CDR3aa: SARDGREWRLYNEQF

abundance: -
v_gene: TRBV28
CDR3aa: ASSFVRGTAFVKEKLF

abundance: -
v_gene: TRBV27
CDR3aa: ASSLNGPTNTEAF

abundance: many
v_gene: TRBV6-1
CDR3aa: ATLERAITGELF